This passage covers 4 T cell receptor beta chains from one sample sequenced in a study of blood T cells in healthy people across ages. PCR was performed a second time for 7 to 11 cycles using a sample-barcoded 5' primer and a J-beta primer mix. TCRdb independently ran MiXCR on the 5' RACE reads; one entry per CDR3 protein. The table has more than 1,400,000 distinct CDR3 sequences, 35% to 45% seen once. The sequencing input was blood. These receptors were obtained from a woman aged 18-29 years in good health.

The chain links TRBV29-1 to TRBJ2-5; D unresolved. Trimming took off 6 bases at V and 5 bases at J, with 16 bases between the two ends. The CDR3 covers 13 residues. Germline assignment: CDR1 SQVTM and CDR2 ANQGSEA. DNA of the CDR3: TGCAGCGTCTCAAACGGGTATGAGGAGACCCAGTACTTC. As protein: CSVSNGYEETQYF.

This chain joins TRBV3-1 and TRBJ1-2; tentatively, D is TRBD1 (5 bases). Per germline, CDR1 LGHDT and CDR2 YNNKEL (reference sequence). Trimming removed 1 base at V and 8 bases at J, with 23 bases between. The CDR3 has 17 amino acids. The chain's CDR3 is CASSQVRQGDWRKGYTF. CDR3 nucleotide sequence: TGTGCCAGCAGCCAAGTTCGGCAGGGTGATTGGAGGAAAGGCTACACCTTC.

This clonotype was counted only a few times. CDR3: CASSLGGGAQDTQYF. The CDR3 DNA follows: TGTGCCAGCAGCTTGGGCGGGGGGGCCCAAGATACGCAGTATTTT. The V call is TRBV13, the J call TRBJ2-3; 9 bases are shared with TRBD2. Germline CDR1 is PRHDT and CDR2 is FYEKMQ (reference sequence). J was trimmed by 5 bases and V by 3 bases; bases with no gene match: 6. The CDR3 sequence is 15 residues long.

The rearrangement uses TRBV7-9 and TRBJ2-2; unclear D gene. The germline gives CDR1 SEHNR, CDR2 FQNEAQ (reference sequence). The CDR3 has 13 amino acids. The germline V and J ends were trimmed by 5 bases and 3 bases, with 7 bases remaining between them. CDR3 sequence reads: CASSTTDTGELFF. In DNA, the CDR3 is TGTGCCAGCAGCACCACTGACACCGGGGAGCTGTTTTTT.